These 15 T cell receptor beta chains originate from one sample sequenced in a study of metastatic and nonmetastatic thyroid tumors. No patient received treatment before thyroid surgery. Using MiXCR, TCRdb re-called clones from the PCR reads. The sample has around 9,000 clones, approximately 44% seen once. Sample: tumor tissue. The receptors were sampled from a male donor with papillary thyroid cancer or a benign thyroid nodule (not recorded which). Some clones in this sample may be carry-over from other donors' samples.

V usage is TRBV20-1 and J usage is TRBJ2-5, with D perhaps assigned TRBD1 or TRBD2 (5 bases each). Germline V gene lookup returns CDR1 DFQATT and CDR2 SNEGSKA (reference sequence). The ends were cut back, 6 bases at V and 1 base at J, with 12 bases in the middle. This CDR3 is 13 amino acids long. The DNA of the CDR3 is TGCAGTGCCCCGAGGGACCTCCAAGAGACCCAGTACTTC. Translation: CSAPRDLQETQYF.

This clone turned up a few times. This chain connects TRBV6-2 or TRBV6-3 to TRBJ2-1; no definite D call. The CDR3 runs to 17 residues. V shed 0 bases and J shed 4 bases, with 16 bases lying between them. Germline V gene sequence: CDR1 MNHEY, CDR2 SVGEGT. CDR3: CASSYSRANLNYNEQFF. DNA for the CDR3: TGTGCCAGCAGTTACTCGCGAGCAAATCTCAATTACAATGAGCAGTTCTTC.

This clone is large by share. The gene calls are TRBV14 and TRBJ1-1, with D uncertain. The CDR3 loop spans 16 amino acids. Germline V gene lookup returns CDR1 SGHDN and CDR2 FVKESK. V gave up 3 bases and J gave up 0 bases, with 14 bases separating them. The CDR3 DNA is TGTGCCAGCAGCCAGTATTCTGTAGGGTTGAACACTGAAGCTTTCTTT. Translation gives CASSQYSVGLNTEAFF.

The chain uses TRBV11-1 and TRBJ1-2, with TRBD1 as a possible D gene (6 bases). Germline CDR1 and CDR2: SGHAT and FQDESV (reference sequence). This CDR3 has 13 residues. V shed 4 bases and J shed 2 bases, with 8 bases lying between them. CDR3 coding DNA: TGTGCCAGCAGCTCTGGACAGAACTATGGCTACACCTTC. This gives the protein CASSSGQNYGYTF.

V usage is TRBV27 and J usage is TRBJ2-1; TRBD1 matches 11 bases. V gave up 8 bases and J gave up 6 bases; unmatched junction bases: 12. Germline CDR1 reads MNHEY; CDR2 reads SMNVEV (reference sequence). CDR3 length equals 16 residues. The CDR3 DNA follows: TGTGCCAGCTGCTTCCTCCGGGACAGGGGGACCAATGAGCAGTTCTTC. It encodes CASCFLRDRGTNEQFF.

The V call is TRBV24-1, the J call TRBJ2-3; TRBD1 agrees at 11 bases. Germline V gene data show CDR1 as KGHDR and CDR2 as SFDVKD. CDR3 size: 16 residues. V trimming: 6 bases; J trimming: 4 bases; junction bases outside the gene matches: 8. The CDR3 sequence is CATSHSPGQGADTQYF. CDR3 sequence (DNA): TGTGCCACCAGTCACTCACCGGGACAGGGGGCAGATACGCAGTATTTT.

This clone was recorded only once. This chain connects TRBV18 to TRBJ2-7, with D possibly matching TRBD2 (6 bases). V was pared by 0 bases and J by 6 bases, with 12 bases between. The CDR3 has 14 amino acids. Per the germline V gene, CDR1 is KGHSH and CDR2 is LQKENI. CDR3 in amino acids: CASSPPGLPGEQYF. DNA of the CDR3: TGTGCCAGCTCACCACCGGGACTCCCGGGCGAGCAGTACTTC.

This chain uses TRBV28 with TRBJ2-7, with 7 bases fitting TRBD1. Germline loops: CDR1 MDHEN, CDR2 SYDVKM. The CDR3 runs 16 residues. The V and J ends lost 4 bases and 2 bases, in that order; junction bases with no gene match: 11. CDR3 coding DNA: TGTGCCAGCAGTTACACCCCGGGGACAGCTCCCTACGAGCAGTACTTC. The encoded protein is CASSYTPGTAPYEQYF.

The V and J genes are TRBV28 and TRBJ2-3; D gene ambiguous. Germline V gives CDR1 MDHEN, CDR2 SYDVKM. CDR3 length: 12 residues. V lost 6 bases, J lost 5 bases, and 9 bases lay in between. The CDR3 reads CASSRIEDTQYF. The CDR3 coding sequence is TGTGCCAGCAGCCGTATTGAAGATACGCAGTATTTT.

This clone was found once. V gene TRBV20-1 combines with J gene TRBJ2-3; D not certain. This CDR3 region has 15 residues. V was trimmed by 5 bases and J by 1 base, leaving 16 bases between them. In germline, CDR1 is DFQATT, CDR2 SNEGSKA (reference sequence). The CDR3 loop is CSADRAEHRTDTQYF. The CDR3 DNA follows: TGCAGTGCTGATAGGGCGGAACACCGCACAGATACGCAGTATTTT.

The rearrangement joins TRBV20-1 to TRBJ2-7; 7 nucleotides match TRBD1. V trimming: 0 bases; J trimming: 0 bases; junction bases outside the gene matches: 5. CDR3 length equals 15 residues. Germline values: CDR1 DFQATT, CDR2 SNEGSKA (reference sequence). CDR3 nucleotides: TGCAGTGCTAGAGAAAGGGGGCTAAGCTCCTACGAGCAGTACTTC. Its translation is CSARERGLSSYEQYF.

DNA for the CDR3: TGTGCCAGCAGTGCAACCCCAGGGGGCTGGGATGAGCAGTTCTTC. Amino acids: CASSATPGGWDEQFF. The chain combines TRBV28 with TRBJ2-1; 8 nucleotides match TRBD1. V was pared by 5 bases and J by 8 bases, with 11 bases of the junction left unmatched. The CDR3 totals 15 residues. From germline, CDR1 is MDHEN and CDR2 SYDVKM.

V gene TRBV5-1 combines with J gene TRBJ2-2; maybe TRBD2 (6 bases). V shed 7 bases and J shed 6 bases, with 19 bases lying between them. In germline, CDR1 is SGHRS, CDR2 YFSETQ. This CDR3 is 15 amino acids long. The CDR3 loop reads CASDVAGGFPGELFF. The CDR3 DNA sequence: TGCGCCAGCGACGTAGCAGGAGGGTTCCCCGGGGAGCTGTTTTTT.

This clone is large. The rearrangement links TRBV2 to TRBJ1-1; perhaps TRBD1 as D (5 bases). The germline V gene encodes CDR1 SNHLY and CDR2 FYNNEI. The germline V and J ends were trimmed by 5 bases and 0 bases, with 19 bases remaining between them. The CDR3 sequence is 17 residues long. Here the CDR3 DNA reads TGTGCCAGCAGTACACCTGACAGCAGGATCATGAACACTGAAGCTTTCTTT. Translating it yields CASSTPDSRIMNTEAFF.

By share, this clone counts as medium-sized. V is TRBV18 and J is TRBJ2-7; the D gene is possibly TRBD2 (5 bases). Germline CDR1 KGHSH, CDR2 LQKENI. V lost 3 bases to trimming and J lost 1 base, with 10 bases between them. The CDR3 extends over 14 amino acids. The DNA for the CDR3 is TGTGCCAGCTCACCTTCCGGGGTTTCCTACGAGCAGTACTTC. Its translation: CASSPSGVSYEQYF. Supplemented by reference TRBV18 and TRBJ2-7, the full variable domain reads NAGVMQNPRHLVRRRGQEARLRCSPMKGHSHVYWYRQLPEEGLKFMVYLQKENIIDESGMPKERFSAEFPKEGPSILRIQQVVRGDSAAYFCASSPSGVSYEQYFGPGTRLTVT.